This T cell receptor beta chain was retrieved from a study of cytomegalovirus exposure and HLA in healthy donors. Findings and caveats of the study: Researchers catalogued some 160 TCR beta chains as cytomegalovirus-associated. Among the sequence variants, a highly shared cluster was likely an artifact of sequencing. The majority of CMV-associated TCR beta chains were reported as apparently HLA-restricted in a later analysis.

The V end lost 5 bases, the J end lost 6 bases, and 17 bases lay between the germline ends. CDR3 length: 15 residues. The germline V gene has CDR1 SEHNR and CDR2 FQNEAQ (reference sequence). Nominal health characterized the donors when sampled, though unrecorded immune exposures were likely. 13 Jbeta primers and 60 Vbeta primers were used for the PCR. The method was immunoSEQ multiplex PCR; TCRdb's version includes in-frame clones alone and lacks a portion of them. This table holds about 230,000 clones, about 89% found once. For this clone: Antigen: not known.

The rearrangement joins TRBV7-9 to TRBJ2-1, with D perhaps TRBD2 (6 bases). The specimen was PBMCs. The source of this sequence is a woman aged 18-30 years in good health and CMV-seronegative. The CDR3: CASSTGLSTLNEQFF. CDR3 nucleotide sequence: TGTGCCAGCAGCACCGGACTATCTACGCTCAATGAGCAGTTCTTC.